Listed below are T cell receptor beta chains from one sample, sequenced in a study of T-cell reconstitution after alpha-beta-depleted transplantation in children. One entry per CDR3 protein results from TCRdb running MiXCR on the PCR reads. The table lists about 240,000 distinct CDR3 sequences, around 12% of them singletons. The sequences come from PBMCs from the stem cell graft donor, collected from the stem cell graft. The receptors here all came from a human donor who donated a stem cell graft to a child with acute lymphoblastic leukemia. The CDR3 runs from the conserved cysteine through the conserved F or W. A D gene is named only where the DNA matches it firmly. Some rows mark clone size as missing; the rest say once, few, many or name a class of expanded clone.

V gene: TRBV20-1; D gene: NA; J gene: TRBJ1-2; clone size: many; CDR3 protein: CSALLGAGVAYGYTF; CDR3 DNA: TGCAGTGCACTCTTAGGGGCAGGGGTGGCCTATGGCTACACCTTC
V gene: TRBV20-1; D gene: NA; J gene: TRBJ2-1; clone size: few; CDR3 protein: CSASRTGPYNEQFF; CDR3 DNA: TGCAGTGCATCTCGGACGGGACCCTACAATGAGCAGTTCTTC
V gene: TRBV3-1; D gene: TRBD1; J gene: TRBJ2-7; clone size: NA; CDR3 protein: CASSHLRDRNEQYF; CDR3 DNA: TGTGCCAGCAGCCACCTCAGGGACAGGAACGAGCAGTACTTC
V gene: TRBV5-1; D gene: TRBD1; J gene: TRBJ2-1; clone size: many; CDR3 protein: CASSLALRQGYNEQFF; CDR3 DNA: TGCGCCAGCAGCTTGGCTTTGAGACAGGGCTACAATGAGCAGTTCTTC
V gene: TRBV12-3/TRBV12-4; D gene: TRBD1; J gene: TRBJ2-1; clone size: many; CDR3 protein: CASSLTGNNEQFF; CDR3 DNA: TGTGCCAGCAGTTTGACAGGGAACAATGAGCAGTTCTTC
V gene: TRBV7-9; D gene: NA; J gene: TRBJ1-2; clone size: many; CDR3 protein: CASSSSSSITYGYTF; CDR3 DNA: TGTGCCAGCAGCTCTAGTAGCTCCATTACCTATGGCTACACCTTC
V gene: TRBV9; D gene: TRBD2; J gene: TRBJ2-7; clone size: NA; CDR3 protein: CASSVAGGGTYEQYF; CDR3 DNA: TGTGCCAGCAGCGTAGCTGGGGGGGGGACCTACGAGCAGTACTTC
V gene: TRBV7-6; D gene: NA; J gene: TRBJ2-1; clone size: NA; CDR3 protein: CASSLEVAAGDEQFF; CDR3 DNA: TGTGCCAGCAGCTTAGAGGTAGCGGCGGGCGATGAGCAGTTCTTC
V gene: TRBV27; D gene: NA; J gene: TRBJ1-1; clone size: few; CDR3 protein: CASSPRALNEAFF; CDR3 DNA: TGTGCCAGCAGTCCTCGGGCCCTAAATGAAGCTTTCTTT
V gene: TRBV7-2; D gene: NA; J gene: TRBJ2-7; clone size: few; CDR3 protein: CASSKPGLSYEQYF; CDR3 DNA: TGTGCCAGCAGCAAGCCGGGACTTTCCTACGAGCAGTACTTC
V gene: TRBV7-9; D gene: NA; J gene: TRBJ2-7; clone size: many; CDR3 protein: CASSLDGGHYEQYF; CDR3 DNA: TGTGCCAGCAGCTTAGACGGCGGTCACTACGAGCAGTACTTC
V gene: TRBV7-2; D gene: NA; J gene: TRBJ2-7; clone size: NA; CDR3 protein: CASSLEGLHEQYF; CDR3 DNA: TGTGCCAGCAGCTTAGAGGGACTCCACGAGCAGTACTTC
V gene: TRBV28; D gene: NA; J gene: TRBJ2-2; clone size: many; CDR3 protein: CASNPPPGDRELFF; CDR3 DNA: TGTGCCAGCAACCCGCCCCCAGGAGATCGGGAGCTGTTTTTT
V gene: TRBV7-2; D gene: TRBD1; J gene: TRBJ1-2; clone size: many; CDR3 protein: CASSQDRGLAYGYTF; CDR3 DNA: TGTGCCAGCAGCCAGGACAGGGGGCTGGCCTATGGCTACACCTTC
V gene: TRBV12-3/TRBV12-4; D gene: TRBD2; J gene: TRBJ2-2; clone size: many; CDR3 protein: CASRGTSPNTGELFF; CDR3 DNA: TGTGCCAGCAGAGGGACTAGCCCGAACACCGGGGAGCTGTTTTTT
V gene: TRBV20-1; D gene: TRBD1; J gene: TRBJ2-7; clone size: many; CDR3 protein: CSAQRQGTYEQYF; CDR3 DNA: TGCAGTGCTCAGCGACAGGGGACATACGAGCAGTACTTC
V gene: TRBV7-2; D gene: NA; J gene: TRBJ2-1; clone size: NA; CDR3 protein: CASSSPLQSMTNAQFF; CDR3 DNA: TGTGCCAGCAGCTCCCCCTTACAATCGATGACTAATGCGCAGTTCTTC
V gene: TRBV5-1; D gene: TRBD1; J gene: TRBJ2-1; clone size: many; CDR3 protein: CASSPTRQGADEQFF; CDR3 DNA: TGCGCCAGCAGCCCGACGCGACAGGGGGCCGATGAGCAGTTCTTC
V gene: TRBV3-1; D gene: TRBD2; J gene: TRBJ2-5; clone size: many; CDR3 protein: CASSPAGSGGQQTQYF; CDR3 DNA: TGTGCCAGCAGCCCGGCGGGTAGCGGGGGCCAGCAGACCCAGTACTTC
V gene: TRBV5-1; D gene: TRBD1; J gene: TRBJ2-5; clone size: many; CDR3 protein: CASSRMTGGQTQYF; CDR3 DNA: TGCGCCAGCAGCAGAATGACAGGGGGCCAGACCCAGTACTTC
V gene: TRBV10-3; D gene: TRBD1; J gene: TRBJ1-1; clone size: many; CDR3 protein: CAISELGLGGTGTGAFF; CDR3 DNA: TGTGCCATCAGTGAGCTGGGTCTAGGCGGGACAGGGACTGGAGCTTTCTTT
V gene: TRBV4-2; D gene: NA; J gene: TRBJ2-3; clone size: many; CDR3 protein: CASSQGFGRGTDTQYF; CDR3 DNA: TGTGCCAGCAGCCAAGGGTTCGGCAGGGGCACAGATACGCAGTATTTT
V gene: TRBV12-3/TRBV12-4; D gene: NA; J gene: TRBJ1-5; clone size: few; CDR3 protein: CTSSREAGWDQPQHF; CDR3 DNA: TGTACCAGCAGCAGAGAGGCAGGTTGGGATCAGCCCCAGCATTTT
V gene: TRBV6-2/TRBV6-3; D gene: TRBD2; J gene: TRBJ2-7; clone size: many; CDR3 protein: CASSYGLEVYEQYF; CDR3 DNA: TGTGCCAGCAGTTACGGACTAGAAGTCTACGAGCAGTACTTC
V gene: TRBV4-1; D gene: TRBD1; J gene: TRBJ2-2; clone size: many; CDR3 protein: CASSQGTGAGELFF; CDR3 DNA: TGCGCCAGCAGCCAAGGGACAGGGGCCGGGGAGCTGTTTTTT
V gene: TRBV19; D gene: NA; J gene: TRBJ2-3; clone size: few; CDR3 protein: CASSIDYTDTQYF; CDR3 DNA: TGTGCCAGTAGTATTGACTACACAGATACGCAGTATTTT
V gene: TRBV10-3; D gene: TRBD1; J gene: TRBJ1-1; clone size: many; CDR3 protein: CAISGPGQGRTEAFF; CDR3 DNA: TGTGCCATCAGTGGTCCGGGACAGGGGCGGACTGAAGCTTTCTTT
V gene: TRBV28; D gene: NA; J gene: TRBJ2-2; clone size: many; CDR3 protein: CASSFPPGELFF; CDR3 DNA: TGTGCCAGCAGTTTCCCCCCCGGGGAGCTGTTTTTT
V gene: TRBV6-1; D gene: TRBD1; J gene: TRBJ2-6; clone size: many; CDR3 protein: CASSTGGEANVLTF; CDR3 DNA: TGTGCCAGCAGCACAGGGGGTGAGGCCAACGTCCTGACTTTC
V gene: TRBV20-1; D gene: NA; J gene: TRBJ1-5; clone size: many; CDR3 protein: CSAKDTGRSDQPQHF; CDR3 DNA: TGCAGTGCCAAAGACACAGGGAGGAGCGACCAGCCCCAGCATTTT
V gene: TRBV6-2/TRBV6-3; D gene: NA; J gene: TRBJ2-7; clone size: few; CDR3 protein: CASSYQPDTPDYRIHEQYF; CDR3 DNA: TGTGCCAGCAGTTACCAGCCGGACACACCCGACTACAGGATCCACGAGCAGTACTTC
V gene: TRBV24-1; D gene: NA; J gene: TRBJ2-2; clone size: many; CDR3 protein: CATSDLAQNTGELFF; CDR3 DNA: TGTGCCACCAGTGATTTGGCGCAAAACACCGGGGAGCTGTTTTTT
V gene: TRBV15; D gene: NA; J gene: TRBJ1-4; clone size: many; CDR3 protein: CATSRVLGRRDEKLFF; CDR3 DNA: TGTGCCACCAGCAGAGTGCTCGGCAGGCGCGATGAAAAACTGTTTTTT
V gene: TRBV15; D gene: NA; J gene: TRBJ1-6; clone size: many; CDR3 protein: CATSRERGLNSPLHF; CDR3 DNA: TGTGCCACCAGCAGGGAGAGGGGCCTAAATTCACCCCTCCACTTT
V gene: TRBV11-2; D gene: NA; J gene: TRBJ2-7; clone size: many; CDR3 protein: CASTLGLVSYEQYF; CDR3 DNA: TGTGCCAGCACCCTTGGACTTGTCTCCTACGAGCAGTACTTC
V gene: TRBV29-1; D gene: TRBD1; J gene: TRBJ1-3; clone size: many; CDR3 protein: CSVYGTGGFGNTIYF; CDR3 DNA: TGCAGCGTTTACGGGACAGGGGGCTTTGGAAACACCATATATTTT
V gene: TRBV4-3; D gene: NA; J gene: TRBJ1-1; clone size: NA; CDR3 protein: CASSLGRRGTEAFF; CDR3 DNA: TGCGCCAGCAGCTTAGGCCGCAGGGGCACTGAAGCTTTCTTT
V gene: TRBV7-2; D gene: NA; J gene: TRBJ1-2; clone size: many; CDR3 protein: CASSGGAGWGGGYTF; CDR3 DNA: TGTGCCAGCAGCGGAGGTGCAGGGTGGGGTGGGGGCTACACCTTC
V gene: TRBV12-3/TRBV12-4; D gene: TRBD1; J gene: TRBJ1-2; clone size: many; CDR3 protein: CASSPGGQGDYGYTF; CDR3 DNA: TGTGCCAGCAGCCCGGGGGGACAGGGGGACTATGGCTACACCTTC
V gene: TRBV11-3; D gene: NA; J gene: TRBJ2-3; clone size: NA; CDR3 protein: CASSSGLGSDTQYF; CDR3 DNA: TGTGCCAGCAGCTCCGGGTTGGGGTCAGATACGCAGTATTTT
V gene: TRBV5-1; D gene: NA; J gene: TRBJ2-7; clone size: many; CDR3 protein: CASSPHTSYEQYF; CDR3 DNA: TGCGCCAGCAGCCCCCACACCTCCTACGAGCAGTACTTC
V gene: TRBV4-2; D gene: NA; J gene: TRBJ1-3; clone size: once; CDR3 protein: CASSLLGAQSSGNTIYF; CDR3 DNA: TGTGCCAGCAGCCTGCTTGGGGCGCAATCCTCTGGAAACACCATATATTTT
V gene: TRBV19; D gene: NA; J gene: TRBJ2-1; clone size: NA; CDR3 protein: CASSIGRNNEQFF; CDR3 DNA: TGTGCCAGTAGTATAGGACGGAACAATGAGCAGTTCTTC
V gene: TRBV5-1; D gene: NA; J gene: TRBJ1-2; clone size: many; CDR3 protein: CASSPRPGQDGYTF; CDR3 DNA: TGCGCCAGCAGCCCCCGTCCGGGTCAGGATGGCTACACCTTC
V gene: TRBV18; D gene: NA; J gene: TRBJ2-2; clone size: once; CDR3 protein: CASSIASPNTGELFF; CDR3 DNA: TGTGCCAGCTCGATAGCGTCGCCGAACACCGGGGAGCTGTTTTTT
V gene: TRBV12-3/TRBV12-4; D gene: TRBD1; J gene: TRBJ1-2; clone size: many; CDR3 protein: CASSPGTGRGGYTF; CDR3 DNA: TGTGCCAGCAGTCCCGGGACAGGGAGGGGTGGCTACACCTTC
V gene: TRBV10-3; D gene: TRBD1; J gene: TRBJ2-5; clone size: NA; CDR3 protein: CAISERGPRQGSQETQYF; CDR3 DNA: TGTGCCATCAGTGAGAGAGGTCCGAGACAGGGCTCACAAGAGACCCAGTACTTC
V gene: TRBV29-1; D gene: TRBD1; J gene: TRBJ1-4; clone size: many; CDR3 protein: CSAGTEPNEKLFF; CDR3 DNA: TGCAGCGCCGGGACAGAACCTAATGAAAAACTGTTTTTT
V gene: TRBV29-1; D gene: TRBD2; J gene: TRBJ2-7; clone size: many; CDR3 protein: CSVSSGSSSYEQYF; CDR3 DNA: TGCAGCGTGAGTAGCGGGTCAAGCTCCTACGAGCAGTACTTC
V gene: TRBV2; D gene: TRBD2; J gene: TRBJ2-1; clone size: many; CDR3 protein: CASNFLGLAGGKLVGNEQFF; CDR3 DNA: TGTGCCAGCAACTTTTTGGGTCTAGCGGGAGGAAAGCTCGTGGGTAATGAGCAGTTCTTC
V gene: TRBV11-1; D gene: NA; J gene: TRBJ1-1; clone size: many; CDR3 protein: CASSGRQLRGPENTEAFF; CDR3 DNA: TGTGCCAGCAGCGGCAGACAGCTTCGGGGGCCCGAGAACACTGAAGCTTTCTTT
V gene: TRBV27; D gene: NA; J gene: TRBJ2-2; clone size: many; CDR3 protein: CASSFRGQPNTGELFF; CDR3 DNA: TGTGCCAGCAGTTTTAGAGGTCAGCCGAACACCGGGGAGCTGTTTTTT
V gene: TRBV9; D gene: NA; J gene: TRBJ2-7; clone size: many; CDR3 protein: CASSSPGAGRNEQYF; CDR3 DNA: TGTGCCAGCAGCTCCCCCGGGGCCGGGAGAAACGAGCAGTACTTC
V gene: TRBV9; D gene: NA; J gene: TRBJ1-6; clone size: many; CDR3 protein: CASSVAYGNSPLHF; CDR3 DNA: TGTGCCAGCAGCGTGGCCTACGGAAATTCACCCCTCCACTTT
V gene: TRBV20-1; D gene: NA; J gene: TRBJ2-1; clone size: NA; CDR3 protein: CSARDPAGAKNEQFF; CDR3 DNA: TGCAGTGCTAGAGATCCAGCTGGGGCCAAGAATGAGCAGTTCTTC
V gene: TRBV7-9; D gene: TRBD1; J gene: TRBJ2-1; clone size: many; CDR3 protein: CASSPPGTGNYNEQFF; CDR3 DNA: TGTGCCAGCAGCCCCCCCGGGACAGGGAATTACAATGAGCAGTTCTTC
V gene: TRBV6-2/TRBV6-3; D gene: TRBD1; J gene: TRBJ2-7; clone size: NA; CDR3 protein: CASSYLRGLSYEQYF; CDR3 DNA: TGTGCCAGCAGTTACCTCAGGGGGCTCTCCTACGAGCAGTACTTC
V gene: TRBV12-3/TRBV12-4; D gene: NA; J gene: TRBJ2-1; clone size: many; CDR3 protein: CASSFRRDVEQFF; CDR3 DNA: TGTGCCAGCAGTTTCCGCAGGGACGTTGAGCAGTTCTTC
V gene: TRBV9; D gene: NA; J gene: TRBJ2-2; clone size: few; CDR3 protein: CASSRTFGGELFF; CDR3 DNA: TGTGCCAGCAGCCGAACCTTTGGGGGGGAGCTGTTTTTT